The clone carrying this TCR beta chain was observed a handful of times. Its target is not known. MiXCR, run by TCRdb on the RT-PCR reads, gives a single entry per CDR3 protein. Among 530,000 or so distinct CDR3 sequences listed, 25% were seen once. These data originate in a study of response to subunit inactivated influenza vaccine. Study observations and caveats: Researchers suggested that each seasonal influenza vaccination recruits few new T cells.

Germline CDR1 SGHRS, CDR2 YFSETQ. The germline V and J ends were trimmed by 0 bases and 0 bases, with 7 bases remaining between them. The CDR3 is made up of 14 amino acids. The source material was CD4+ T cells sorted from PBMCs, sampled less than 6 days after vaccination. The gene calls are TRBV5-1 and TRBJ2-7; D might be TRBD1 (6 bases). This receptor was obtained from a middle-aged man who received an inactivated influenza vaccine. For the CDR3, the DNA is TGCGCCAGCAGCTTGGCGGGACACTCCTACGAGCAGTACTTC. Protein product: CASSLAGHSYEQYF.